Presented here are 22 T cell receptor beta chains from one specimen sequenced in a study of T cell repertoires in cytomegalovirus infection. From the reads, TCRdb called clonotypes with MiXCR, one entry per CDR3 protein. The repertoire holds approximately 770,000 distinct CDR3 sequences, with under 35% as singletons. These receptors lack a known antigen. The material sequenced was cultured CD8+ T cells from PBMCs, taken from culture after CMV antigen stimulation. The source is a human donor in good health (CMV status not recorded). Some clones in this sample may be carry-over from other donors' samples.

The chain has TRBV3-1 and TRBJ1-2, with 10 nucleotides matching TRBD1. The V segment lost 4 bases and the J segment 3 bases; nucleotides outside the gene matches: 8. This CDR3 comprises 16 residues. CDR1 and CDR2 from the germline V gene are LGHDT and YNNKEL (reference sequence). The CDR3 loop is CASSPSTTGGHYGYTF. The CDR3 DNA follows: TGTGCCAGCAGCCCCTCTACGACAGGGGGCCACTATGGCTACACCTTC.

The table lists this clonotype with a few counts. The chain is built from TRBV6-6 and TRBJ1-4; D remains ambiguous. Germline CDR1 MNHNY, CDR2 SVGAGI (reference sequence). V was clipped by 7 bases and J by 1 base, with 16 bases between them. The CDR3 runs 16 residues. In nucleotides, the CDR3 is TGTGCCAGCATGGCCCCCCCGGCAGTAACTAATGAAAAACTGTTTTTT. Its protein product is CASMAPPAVTNEKLFF.

In this sample, this clonotype turned up a few times. V gene TRBV7-9 combines with J gene TRBJ1-3; TRBD1 is a possible D gene (5 bases). CDR1 is SEHNR, CDR2 FQNEAQ, per germline (reference sequence). V lost 5 bases, J lost 4 bases, and 18 bases lay in between. The CDR3 covers 16 residues. In DNA, the CDR3 is TGTGCCAGCAGCAGTATACCAGGGCTCTCCGGAAACACCATATATTTT. Translating it yields CASSSIPGLSGNTIYF.

The chain recombines TRBV25-1 with TRBJ1-1, with TRBD1 matching 8 bases. The V and J ends lost 8 bases and 10 bases, in that order; junction bases with no gene match: 9. Germline V lookup: CDR1 MGHDK, CDR2 SYGVNS. The length of the CDR3 is 12 residues. The CDR3 spells CASRTGGSRAFF. DNA for the CDR3: TGTGCCAGCCGTACAGGGGGATCTAGAGCTTTCTTT.

In this sample, this clonotype turned up a few times. The chain links TRBV12-3 or TRBV12-4 to TRBJ2-5, with unresolved D. Trimming took 3 bases from V and 1 from J, leaving 3 bases between them. This CDR3 spans 12 amino acids. The CDR3: CASSFSQETQYF. CDR3 DNA: TGTGCCAGCAGTTTTTCCCAAGAGACCCAGTACTTC.

This clonotype was observed a few times. The chain links TRBV10-3 to TRBJ2-1; 7 bases are a match to TRBD1. This CDR3 has 15 amino acids. From germline, CDR1 is ENHRY and CDR2 SYGVKD. J was trimmed by 9 bases and V by 11 bases; bases with no gene match: 19. This chain's CDR3 is CAVGRTGELNVEQFF. In DNA, the CDR3 is TGTGCCGTAGGTCGAACAGGGGAGCTTAATGTTGAGCAGTTCTTC.

CDR3 loop: CASSLSKAEAFF. The CDR3 nucleotides are TGTGCCAGCAGCTTGAGTAAGGCTGAAGCTTTCTTT. The rearrangement links TRBV5-6 to TRBJ1-1; D ambiguous. CDR3 length: 12 amino acids. In germline, CDR1 is SGHDT, CDR2 YYEEEE. V gave up 1 base and J gave up 6 bases, with 7 bases separating them.

The chain has TRBV4-2 and TRBJ2-5; 9 bases line up with TRBD2. The CDR3 has 17 amino acids. V trimming: 4 bases; J trimming: 2 bases; junction bases outside the gene matches: 11. Germline CDR1 and CDR2: LGHNA and YNFKEQ. The CDR3 sequence is CASSLRTERGVQETQYF. The CDR3 bases are TGTGCCAGCAGCCTTCGGACTGAGCGGGGGGTTCAAGAGACCCAGTACTTC.

This clonotype has at least ten counts. The chain combines TRBV7-2 with TRBJ1-1, with D perhaps TRBD1 (6 bases). Trimming removed 5 bases from V and 8 bases from J, with 18 bases in between. The CDR3 is 14 amino acids. CDR1 and CDR2 from the germline V gene are SGHTA and FQGNSA. CDR3 region: CASSLISGGEEAFF. As DNA, the CDR3 is TGTGCCAGCAGCCTAATATCGGGGGGCGAAGAAGCTTTCTTT.

The rearrangement uses TRBV19 and TRBJ1-2, with a weak D call TRBD1 (6 bases). The CDR3 totals 13 residues. CDR1 is LNHDA and CDR2 is SQIVND in the germline V gene (reference sequence). The V end lost 3 bases, the J end lost 5 bases, and 10 bases lay between the germline ends. CDR3 nucleotides: TGTGCCAGTAGTATGGACAGCCTTTATGGCTACACCTTC. This translates into CASSMDSLYGYTF.

This clonotype was picked up a small number of times. Here the CDR3 reads CSARDPGGSGVREQYF. CDR3 nucleotide sequence: TGCAGTGCTAGAGATCCCGGGGGCTCCGGTGTCCGGGAGCAGTACTTC. The chain links TRBV20-1 to TRBJ2-7; either TRBD1 or TRBD2 may supply D (6 bases each). Germline V gene data show CDR1 as DFQATT and CDR2 as SNEGSKA (reference sequence). CDR3 size: 16 residues. V lost 0 bases and J lost 7, with 22 bases in between.

The chain is built from TRBV6-1 and TRBJ2-5; D might be TRBD1 (5 bases). The CDR3 loop spans 15 amino acids. The germline V and J ends were trimmed by 7 bases and 5 bases, with 20 bases remaining between them. Per germline, CDR1 MNHNS and CDR2 SASEGT. In DNA form, the CDR3 reads TGTGCCAGCAAAGAGTCCCAGGGCCCTGCGGAGACCCAGTACTTC. Translating gives CASKESQGPAETQYF.

This clonotype appeared a few times. CDR3 in DNA: TGTGCCAGCAGTCCCTGGGGGGGTAGCACAGATACGCAGTATTTT. Translated, it gives CASSPWGGSTDTQYF. The V gene is TRBV7-8, the J gene TRBJ2-3; 7 nucleotides match TRBD2. Unmatched junction bases numbered 6, after V lost 6 bases and J lost 0 bases. Per the germline V gene, CDR1 is SGHVS and CDR2 is FQNEAQ. This CDR3 contains 15 residues.

This clonotype came up a few times. The chain combines TRBV6-6 with TRBJ2-7; 9 bases line up with TRBD1. From germline, CDR1 is MNHNY and CDR2 SVGAGI (reference sequence). This CDR3 has 14 residues. V gave up 2 bases and J gave up 5 bases; unmatched junction bases: 4. The CDR3 region is CASSYIRTGDEQYV. CDR3 nucleotides: TGTGCCAGCAGTTACATTAGGACAGGGGACGAGCAGTACGTC.

This rearrangement joins TRBV7-3 to TRBJ2-3; TRBD2 aligns across 7 bases. CDR3 length equals 14 residues. Trimming cost V 5 bases and J 3 bases; bases outside gene matches: 5. CDR1 and CDR2 from the germline V gene are SGHTA and FQGTGA. CDR3 bases: TGTGCCAGCAGCACCCGGGGGGAGACAGATACGCAGTATTTT. Translating gives CASSTRGETDTQYF. The full variable domain, completed using reference TRBV7-3 and TRBJ2-3, is GAGVSQTPSNKVTEKGKYVELRCDPISGHTALYWYRQSLGQGPEFLIYFQGTGAADDSGLPNDRFFAVRPEGSVSTLKIQRTERGDSAVYLCASSTRGETDTQYFGPGTRLTVL.

The chain combines TRBV12-3 or TRBV12-4 with TRBJ2-3; maybe TRBD2 (5 bases). The CDR3 length is 14 residues. V gave up 7 bases and J gave up 6 bases, with 17 bases separating them. CDR3 amino acids: CASTSWTARDTQYF. CDR3 DNA: TGTGCCAGCACTTCTTGGACTGCCAGGGATACGCAGTATTTT.

The V and J genes are TRBV7-9 and TRBJ2-2, with 7 bases matching TRBD1. This CDR3 has 15 residues. The germline gives CDR1 SEHNR, CDR2 FQNEAQ (reference sequence). The trim removed 4 bases at V and 7 bases at J, leaving 9 bases unmatched. CDR3 protein: CASSSFKGGNGELFF. CDR3 nucleotides: TGTGCCAGCAGCTCTTTCAAAGGGGGCAACGGGGAGCTGTTTTTT.

The chain employs TRBV13 and TRBJ1-3; no clear D. With 3 bases removed from V and 9 bases from J, the gap between germline ends came to 9 bases. This CDR3 region has 12 residues. Germline loops: CDR1 PRHDT, CDR2 FYEKMQ (reference sequence). The CDR3 bases are TGTGCCAGCAGCTTCCGACGGAGCACCATATATTTT. This encodes CASSFRRSTIYF.

In this sample, this clonotype turned up many times. The chain couples TRBV11-2 to TRBJ2-1; D remains ambiguous. The V end lost 6 bases, the J end lost 7 bases, and 19 bases lay between the germline ends. This CDR3 is built from 15 residues. In germline, CDR1 is SGHAT, CDR2 FQNNGV. This chain's CDR3 is CASSSSPNFGNEQFF. The CDR3 nucleotides are TGTGCCAGCAGTTCCAGTCCTAATTTCGGGAATGAGCAGTTCTTC.

The chain employs TRBV7-2 and TRBJ2-7, with D unresolved. Trimming removed 2 bases at V and 1 base at J, with 9 bases between. Germline CDR1 and CDR2: SGHTA and FQGNSA. The CDR3 loop spans 14 amino acids. DNA for the CDR3: TGTGCCAGCAGCTTAAGTGGCATGTCCTACGAGCAGTACGTC. It encodes CASSLSGMSYEQYV.

This clonotype turned up a few times. V gene TRBV2 combines with J gene TRBJ1-6; D gene ambiguous. Trimming removed 2 bases from V and 8 bases from J, with 16 bases in between. The CDR3 contains 16 residues. Germline lookup yields CDR1 SNHLY and CDR2 FYNNEI. The CDR3, as DNA: TGTGCCAGCAGTGAAAATAGAGGCAGGAAGGATTCACCCCTCCACTTT. Its translation is CASSENRGRKDSPLHF.

The chain employs TRBV4-1 and TRBJ2-1, with 7 nucleotides matching TRBD1. Germline V gene data show CDR1 as MGHRA and CDR2 as YSYEKL. This CDR3 contains 15 residues. V shed 4 bases, J shed 4 bases, and the junction held 7 bases outside the gene matches. The CDR3 DNA reads TGCGCCAGCAGCCGAATTATGGGACAGTACAATGAGCAGTTCTTC. Amino acids: CASSRIMGQYNEQFF.